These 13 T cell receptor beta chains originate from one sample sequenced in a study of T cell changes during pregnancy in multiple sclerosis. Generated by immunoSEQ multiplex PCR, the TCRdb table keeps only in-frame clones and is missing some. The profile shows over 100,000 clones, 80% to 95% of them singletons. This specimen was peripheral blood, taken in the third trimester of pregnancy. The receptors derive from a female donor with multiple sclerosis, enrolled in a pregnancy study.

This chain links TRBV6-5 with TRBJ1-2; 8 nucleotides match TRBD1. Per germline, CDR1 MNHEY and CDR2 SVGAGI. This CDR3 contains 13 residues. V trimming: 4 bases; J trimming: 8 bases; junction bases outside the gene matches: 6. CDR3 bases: TGTGCCAGCAGTTCTTACAGGGGGGGAGGCTACACCTTC. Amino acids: CASSSYRGGGYTF.

The CDR3 DNA reads TGTGCCAGCAGTCCCTGGGGTCGGGGGAACACTGAAGCTTTCTTT. It encodes CASSPWGRGNTEAFF. The V gene is TRBV27, the J gene TRBJ1-1, with unresolved D. V lost 5 bases, J lost 1 base, and 14 bases lay in between. CDR1 and CDR2 from the germline V gene are MNHEY and SMNVEV (reference sequence). CDR3 size: 15 residues.

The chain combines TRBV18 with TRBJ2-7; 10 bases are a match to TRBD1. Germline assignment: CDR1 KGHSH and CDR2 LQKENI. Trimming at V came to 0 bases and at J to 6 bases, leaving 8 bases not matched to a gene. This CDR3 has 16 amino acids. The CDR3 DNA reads TGTGCCAGCTCACCACCGGGGACAGGGGTGTCAGGCGAGCAGTACTTC. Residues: CASSPPGTGVSGEQYF.

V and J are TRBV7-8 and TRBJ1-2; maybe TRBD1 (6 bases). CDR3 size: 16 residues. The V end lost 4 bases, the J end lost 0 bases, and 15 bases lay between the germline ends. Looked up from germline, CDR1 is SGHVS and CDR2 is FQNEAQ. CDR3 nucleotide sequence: TGTGCCAGCAGCTGGGGGGGGGCAGTAACTAACTATGGCTACACCTTC. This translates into CASSWGGAVTNYGYTF.

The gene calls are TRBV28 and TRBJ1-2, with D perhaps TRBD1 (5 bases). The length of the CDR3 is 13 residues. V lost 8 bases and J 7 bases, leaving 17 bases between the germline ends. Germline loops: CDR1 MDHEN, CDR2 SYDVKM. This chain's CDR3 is CASSFGGFGGYTF. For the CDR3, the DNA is TGTGCCAGCTCTTTCGGGGGGTTCGGTGGCTACACCTTC.

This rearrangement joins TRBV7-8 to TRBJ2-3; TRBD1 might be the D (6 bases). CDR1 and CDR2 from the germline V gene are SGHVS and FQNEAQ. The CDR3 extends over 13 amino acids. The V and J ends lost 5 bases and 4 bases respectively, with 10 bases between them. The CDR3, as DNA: TGTGCCAGCAGCCAACAGGGTTCAGATACGCAGTATTTT. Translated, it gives CASSQQGSDTQYF.

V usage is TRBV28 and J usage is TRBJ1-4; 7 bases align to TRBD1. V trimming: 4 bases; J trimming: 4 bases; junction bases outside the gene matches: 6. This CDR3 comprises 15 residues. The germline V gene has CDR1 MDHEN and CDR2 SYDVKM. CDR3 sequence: CASSSTRGSNEKLFF. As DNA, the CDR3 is TGTGCCAGCAGTTCGACCAGGGGGAGTAATGAAAAACTGTTTTTT.

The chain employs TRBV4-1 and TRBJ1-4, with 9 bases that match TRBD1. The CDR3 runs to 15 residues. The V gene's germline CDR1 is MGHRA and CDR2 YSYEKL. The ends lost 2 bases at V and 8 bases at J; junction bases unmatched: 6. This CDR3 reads CASSQPGQGDEKLFF. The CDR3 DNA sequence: TGCGCCAGCAGCCAACCGGGACAGGGTGACGAAAAACTGTTTTTT.

CDR3 loop: CASSPAGQGTEAFF. The CDR3 nucleotides read TGTGCCAGCTCACCAGCGGGGCAGGGCACTGAAGCTTTCTTT. V gene TRBV18 combines with J gene TRBJ1-1, with TRBD1 as a possible D gene (5 bases). Germline V gene data show CDR1 as KGHSH and CDR2 as LQKENI. The CDR3 extends over 14 amino acids. Trimming shortened V by 2 bases and J by 4 bases, and 11 bases separated the two germline ends.

The CDR3 sequence is CASSVYREGNIQYF. CDR3 nucleotides: TGTGCCAGCAGCGTATACAGGGAGGGAAACATTCAGTACTTC. The chain joins TRBV5-5 to TRBJ2-4; TRBD2 might be the D (7 bases). Germline assignment: CDR1 SGHKS and CDR2 YYEKEE (reference sequence). CDR3 length: 14 residues. V lost 4 bases to trimming and J lost 6 bases, with 14 bases between them.

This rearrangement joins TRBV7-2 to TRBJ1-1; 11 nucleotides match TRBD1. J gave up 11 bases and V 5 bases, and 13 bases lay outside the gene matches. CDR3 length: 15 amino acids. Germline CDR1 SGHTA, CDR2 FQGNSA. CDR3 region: CASSPRTGGEFEAFF. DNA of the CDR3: TGTGCCAGCAGCCCTCGGACAGGGGGCGAATTTGAGGCTTTCTTT.

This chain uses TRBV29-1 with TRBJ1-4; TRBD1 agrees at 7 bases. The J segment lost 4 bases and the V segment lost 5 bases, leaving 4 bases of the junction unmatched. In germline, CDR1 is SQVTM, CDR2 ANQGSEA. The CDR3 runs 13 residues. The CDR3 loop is CSVKGQSNEKLFF. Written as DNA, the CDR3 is TGCAGCGTTAAGGGACAGAGTAATGAAAAACTGTTTTTT.

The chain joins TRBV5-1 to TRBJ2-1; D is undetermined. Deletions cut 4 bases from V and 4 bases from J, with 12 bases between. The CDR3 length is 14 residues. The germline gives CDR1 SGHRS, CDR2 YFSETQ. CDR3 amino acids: CASSTRLTYNEQFF. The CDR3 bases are TGCGCCAGCAGCACGAGACTGACTTACAATGAGCAGTTCTTC.